The 7 T cell receptor beta chains reported below all come from one sample, sequenced in a study of cytomegalovirus exposure and HLA in healthy donors. The primer mix had 60 Vbeta and 13 Jbeta primers. TCRdb keeps only in-frame clones here, not all; method: immunoSEQ multiplex PCR. The table has 90,000 to 120,000 clones, 75% seen once. The sequenced sample consisted of PBMCs. These TCRs come from a woman younger than 30 in good health and CMV-seropositive.

The J gene is TRBJ1-2, the V gene TRBV7-2, with TRBD1 matching over 10 bases. V trimming: 2 bases; J trimming: 5 bases; junction bases outside the gene matches: 5. The CDR3 sequence is 15 residues long. Germline V gene lookup returns CDR1 SGHTA and CDR2 FQGNSA. CDR3 in DNA: TGTGCCAGCAGCTTACAGGACAGGGGGGGATATGGCTACACCTTC. The encoded protein is CASSLQDRGGYGYTF.

This chain connects TRBV19 to TRBJ2-2, with D perhaps TRBD1 (6 bases). Germline loops: CDR1 LNHDA, CDR2 SQIVND (reference sequence). This CDR3 has 15 residues. Trimming shortened V by 0 bases and J by 6 bases, and 11 bases separated the two germline ends. The CDR3 loop reads CASSIDRRQAGELFF. The CDR3 nucleotides are TGTGCCAGTAGTATAGATCGGCGACAGGCCGGGGAGCTGTTTTTT.

The V call is TRBV5-1, the J call TRBJ1-5, with D perhaps matching TRBD1 (5 bases). Germline loops: CDR1 SGHRS, CDR2 YFSETQ. This CDR3 has 14 amino acids. V gave up 1 base and J gave up 2 bases, with 7 bases separating them. The CDR3 loop reads CASSLLQGNQPQHF. CDR3 sequence (DNA): TGCGCCAGCAGCTTGTTACAGGGCAATCAGCCCCAGCATTTT.

The chain's CDR3 is CASSWGLAGQPQHF. Here the CDR3 DNA reads TGTGCCAGCAGCTGGGGACTGGCCGGGCAGCCCCAGCATTTT. The V and J genes are TRBV7-2 and TRBJ1-5; tentatively, D is TRBD1 (5 bases). With 4 bases removed from V and 7 bases from J, the gap between germline ends came to 14 bases. Germline-derived CDR1 and CDR2 are SGHTA and FQGNSA. There are 14 residues in the CDR3. The complete variable domain, with remaining parts taken from reference TRBV7-2 and TRBJ1-5, reads GAGVSQSPSNKVTEKGKDVELRCDPISGHTALYWYRQSLGQGLEFLIYFQGNSAPDKSGLPSDRFSAERTGGSVSTLTIQRTQQEDSAVYLCASSWGLAGQPQHFGDGTRLSIL.

This chain connects TRBV27 to TRBJ1-4, with 7 bases fitting TRBD1. Germline V gene data show CDR1 as MNHEY and CDR2 as SMNVEV (reference sequence). V was pared by 10 bases and J by 4 bases, with 3 bases of the junction left unmatched. The CDR3 is made up of 12 amino acids. CDR3 nucleotides: TGTGCCACAGGGGGAGTTAATGAAAAACTGTTTTTT. Translation: CATGGVNEKLFF. The full variable domain, rest sourced from reference TRBV27 and TRBJ1-4, is EAQVTQNPRYLITVTGKKLTVTCSQNMNHEYMSWYRQDPGLGLRQIYYSMNVEVTDKGDVPEGYKVSRKEKRNFPLILESPSPNQTSLYFCATGGVNEKLFFGSGTQLSVL.

This chain uses TRBV5-1 with TRBJ1-1, with 11 bases matching TRBD1. The CDR3 extends over 17 amino acids. Germline V gene data show CDR1 as SGHRS and CDR2 as YFSETQ. After removal of 0 bases from V and 5 bases from J, the junction contained 9 bases not matched to a gene. The CDR3 DNA sequence: TGCGCCAGCAGCTTGGCTTGGACAGGGGGCGTAAAAACTGAAGCTTTCTTT. This codes for CASSLAWTGGVKTEAFF.

This clone appeared a few times. The CDR3 DNA reads as TGTGCCATCAGGGGAGGGACTAGCGGAACCAAAGAGACCCAGTACTTC. It encodes CAIRGGTSGTKETQYF. The J gene is TRBJ2-5, the V gene TRBV10-3; 11 bases align to TRBD2. V gave up 6 bases and J gave up 3 bases; unmatched junction bases: 9. Germline V gene sequence: CDR1 ENHRY, CDR2 SYGVKD. This CDR3 is 16 amino acids long.